This T cell receptor (beta chain) stems from a study of blood T cell repertoires in COVID-19. Study as a whole: Both acute and convalescent COVID-19 samples were obtained from the United States, Italy and Spain. From T cells, B-cell-depleted T cells, or PBMCs came the material, which was cDNA or gDNA.

This clone turned up a few times. Per the germline V gene, CDR1 is SGHDN and CDR2 is FVKESK. Trimming left V 5 bases short and J 5 bases short, with 16 bases between. This CDR3 is built from 15 residues. In the source study's methods: Amplification with reference gene primers provided the estimates of nucleated cell counts. The method was immunoSEQ multiplex PCR; TCRdb's version includes in-frame clones alone and lacks a portion of them. V and J calls plus clone size are reproduced from that table; the DNA served to infer D and trimming. The table has around 150,000 clones, about 80% seen once. V gene TRBV14 combines with J gene TRBJ2-1, with D possibly TRBD1 on 6 matching bases. Sequencing input: peripheral blood. This TCR came from a woman in her thirties or forties with COVID-19, enrolled during active disease. The CDR3 DNA reads as TGTGCCAGCAGCTTCAGTGGGGGCGTACACAATGAGCAGTTCTTC. Translation gives CASSFSGGVHNEQFF.